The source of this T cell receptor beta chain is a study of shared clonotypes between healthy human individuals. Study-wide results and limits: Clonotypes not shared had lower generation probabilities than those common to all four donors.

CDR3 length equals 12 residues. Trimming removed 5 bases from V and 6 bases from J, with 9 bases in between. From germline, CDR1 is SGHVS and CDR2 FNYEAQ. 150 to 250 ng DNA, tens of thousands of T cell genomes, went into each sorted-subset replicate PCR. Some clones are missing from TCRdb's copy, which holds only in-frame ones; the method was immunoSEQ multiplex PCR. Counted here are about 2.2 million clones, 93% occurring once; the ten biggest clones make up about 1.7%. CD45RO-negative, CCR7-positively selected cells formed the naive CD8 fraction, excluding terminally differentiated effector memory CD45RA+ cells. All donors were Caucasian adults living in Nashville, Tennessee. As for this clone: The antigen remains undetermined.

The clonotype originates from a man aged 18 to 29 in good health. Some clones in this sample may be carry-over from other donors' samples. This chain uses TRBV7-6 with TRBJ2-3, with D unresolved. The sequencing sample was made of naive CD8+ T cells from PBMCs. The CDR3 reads CASSLRRDTQYF. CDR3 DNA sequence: TGTGCCAGCAGCCTACGCAGGGATACGCAGTATTTT.